The 27 T cell receptor beta chains presented below share a single source sample, sequenced in a study of CD8 T cells in Susac syndrome. RNA amounts of about 0.5 to 1 ug underwent reverse transcription with random hexamers. One entry per CDR3 protein, called by TCRdb with MiXCR from the immunoSEQ multiplex PCR reads. Of 140,000 or so distinct CDR3 sequences in the sample, 95% were seen once. The source material was CD4+ T cells from PBMCs. These receptors came from a human donor with Susac syndrome.

This clonotype appeared a single time. The gene calls are TRBV5-1 and TRBJ2-6, with 8 bases lining up with TRBD1. The CDR3 runs 16 residues. V shed 1 base and J 3 bases; nucleotides not matched to a gene: 3. Germline loops: CDR1 SGHRS, CDR2 YFSETQ. The CDR3 nucleotides read TGCGCCAGCAGCTTGCAGGGGGCCGGTGGGGCCAACGTCCTGACTTTC. Translated, it gives CASSLQGAGGANVLTF.

The chain joins TRBV7-2 to TRBJ2-7; 14 bases line up with TRBD2. The CDR3 totals 16 residues. Germline CDR1 is SGHTA and CDR2 is FQGNSA. After removal of 5 bases from V and 2 bases from J, the junction contained 5 bases not matched to a gene. The DNA of the CDR3 is TGTGCCAGCAGCCCCTGGACTAGCGGGGGGACCTACGAGCAGTACTTC. This codes for CASSPWTSGGTYEQYF.

The V gene is TRBV20-1, the J gene TRBJ2-1; D may correspond to TRBD1 or TRBD2 (5 bases each). The germline V gene encodes CDR1 DFQATT and CDR2 SNEGSKA (reference sequence). Trimming left V 7 bases short and J 4 bases short, with 11 bases between. This CDR3 comprises 12 residues. The CDR3 DNA reads TGCAGTGAAGGGACCGATTACAATGAGCAGTTCTTC. Translation gives CSEGTDYNEQFF.

This chain links TRBV29-1 with TRBJ2-1; D may be TRBD2 (7 bases). The germline gives CDR1 SQVTM, CDR2 ANQGSEA. Trimming pared 3 bases from V and 9 bases from J, leaving 18 bases between. The CDR3 consists of 14 residues. The CDR3, as DNA: TGCAGCGTTGACTTTGGGGTGCGGGGGCCTGAGCAGTTCTTC. Its protein product is CSVDFGVRGPEQFF.

The chain joins TRBV15 to TRBJ2-5; weak D call: TRBD1 (5 bases). CDR3 length: 15 amino acids. V lost 0 bases, J lost 3 bases, and 11 bases lay in between. Germline-derived CDR1 and CDR2 are LNHNV and YYDKDF (reference sequence). In nucleotides, the CDR3 is TGTGCCACCAGCAGAGATAGGGGCTTCGAAGAGACCCAGTACTTC. Amino acid sequence: CATSRDRGFEETQYF.

V is TRBV18 and J is TRBJ1-2; 7 bases line up with TRBD1. Germline V CDR1 and CDR2: KGHSH, LQKENI. CDR3 length: 13 residues. V shed 6 bases and J 4 bases; nucleotides not matched to a gene: 5. CDR3 nucleotide sequence: TGTGCCAGCTCGTGGGACAGATTCTATGGCTACACCTTC. This codes for CASSWDRFYGYTF.

This chain connects TRBV27 to TRBJ2-1; tentatively, D is TRBD1 (6 bases). Germline CDR1 MNHEY, CDR2 SMNVEV (reference sequence). CDR3 length equals 17 residues. V lost 6 bases and J lost 9, with 27 bases in between. CDR3 sequence reads: CASRRGVAAMRGTEQFF. The CDR3 region has the DNA TGTGCCAGCAGGAGGGGAGTTGCAGCTATGAGGGGGACTGAGCAGTTCTTC.

The chain joins TRBV4-1 to TRBJ1-2; a possible D gene is TRBD1 (5 bases). The germline V and J ends were trimmed by 1 base and 4 bases, with 13 bases remaining between them. CDR3 size: 15 residues. Germline V gene sequence: CDR1 MGHRA, CDR2 YSYEKL. The CDR3 coding sequence is TGCGCCAGCAGCCAAGGGCAGGGTGTGGGCTATGGCTACACCTTC. This gives the protein CASSQGQGVGYGYTF.

The rearrangement links TRBV12-3 or TRBV12-4 to TRBJ2-4, with D possibly TRBD1 on 6 matching bases. The CDR3 has 14 amino acids. V dropped 8 bases and J dropped 7 bases, with 18 bases sitting between them. In nucleotides, the CDR3 is TGTGCCAGCGGCTCACAGGGAGAGGGGAACATTCAGTACTTC. Amino acids: CASGSQGEGNIQYF.

CDR3: CASSLGSQADGYTF. Here the CDR3 DNA reads TGCGCCAGCAGCTTGGGTTCCCAGGCTGATGGCTACACCTTC. The chain couples TRBV5-1 to TRBJ1-2; D unclear. V was shortened by 0 bases and J by 6 bases, with 12 bases between the two germline ends. The CDR3 is made up of 14 amino acids. The germline gives CDR1 SGHRS, CDR2 YFSETQ.

Here the CDR3 reads CASSHYRETQYF. In DNA form, the CDR3 reads TGCGCCAGCAGCCACTACAGGGAGACCCAGTACTTC. The V and J genes are TRBV5-1 and TRBJ2-5; maybe TRBD1 (5 bases). Trimming stripped 4 bases from V and 5 bases from J, with 9 bases between. From germline, CDR1 is SGHRS and CDR2 YFSETQ. The CDR3 runs to 12 residues.

The rearrangement links TRBV2 to TRBJ1-3; the D gene is possibly TRBD1 (5 bases). Trimming took off 8 bases at V and 5 bases at J, with 10 bases between the two ends. This CDR3 spans 12 amino acids. Germline V gene data show CDR1 as SNHLY and CDR2 as FYNNEI. CDR3 in amino acids: CASRGERNTIYF. The CDR3 nucleotides read TGTGCCAGCCGAGGGGAAAGAAACACCATATATTTT.

This rearrangement joins TRBV9 to TRBJ2-1; no clear D gene. Germline V CDR1 and CDR2: SGDLS, YYNGEE. With 3 bases removed from V and 4 bases from J, the gap between germline ends came to 14 bases. The CDR3 runs 15 residues. CDR3 sequence (DNA): TGTGCCAGCAGCGCAGGACCAAACCCTTACAATGAGCAGTTCTTC. Its protein product is CASSAGPNPYNEQFF.

This rearrangement joins TRBV10-3 to TRBJ1-5; TRBD1 might be the D (5 bases). CDR1 is ENHRY, CDR2 SYGVKD, per germline. V was trimmed by 8 bases and J by 7 bases, leaving 9 bases between them. The CDR3 is 11 residues long. The CDR3 DNA is TGTGCCATCGGAGGGGACCAGCCCCAGCATTTT. Translation: CAIGGDQPQHF.

This rearrangement joins TRBV4-1 to TRBJ2-3; the match to TRBD2 covers 13 bases. Germline V gives CDR1 MGHRA, CDR2 YSYEKL. This CDR3 has 15 residues. V gave up 5 bases and J gave up 4 bases; unmatched junction bases: 3. The CDR3 DNA reads as TGCGCCAGCAGCGGACTAGCGGGAGTTCCAGATACGCAGTATTTT. Translated, it gives CASSGLAGVPDTQYF.

The chain combines TRBV12-3 or TRBV12-4 with TRBJ1-2; D gene unclear. Trimming pared 1 base from V and 0 bases from J, leaving 6 bases between. The CDR3 consists of 14 residues. This CDR3 is CASSLGTANYGYTF. The DNA for the CDR3 is TGTGCCAGCAGTTTAGGGACGGCTAACTATGGCTACACCTTC.

The chain is built from TRBV19 and TRBJ1-5, with unresolved D. V was trimmed by 3 bases and J by 5 bases, leaving 14 bases between them. The CDR3 totals 15 residues. Germline V CDR1 and CDR2: LNHDA, SQIVND (reference sequence). CDR3 in DNA: TGTGCCAGTAGTATTCAGAAGTCAGGATATCAGCCCCAGCATTTT. This codes for CASSIQKSGYQPQHF.

This chain links TRBV25-1 with TRBJ1-1, with 9 bases fitting TRBD1. Germline loops: CDR1 MGHDK, CDR2 SYGVNS. The V and J ends lost 4 bases and 3 bases, in that order; junction bases with no gene match: 9. This CDR3 is 16 amino acids long. CDR3 DNA: TGTGCCAGCAGTGTGGAGACAGGGGGGGCTGACACTGAAGCTTTCTTT. This encodes CASSVETGGADTEAFF.

The chain carries TRBV29-1 and TRBJ2-7, with 7 bases lining up with TRBD1. The junction had 9 bases not matched to a gene; V was cut back by 0 bases and J by 4 bases. In germline, CDR1 is SQVTM, CDR2 ANQGSEA. This CDR3 region has 15 residues. The CDR3 coding sequence is TGCAGCGTTGAAGATCGGACAGGCCCTCTTTACGAGCAGTACTTC. Its protein product is CSVEDRTGPLYEQYF.

The rearrangement uses TRBV10-3 and TRBJ1-5; D gene ambiguous. This CDR3 has 14 residues. The V gene's germline CDR1 is ENHRY and CDR2 SYGVKD. Trimming shortened V by 3 bases and J by 1 base, and 7 bases separated the two germline ends. The CDR3 reads CAISDALSNQPQHF. CDR3 nucleotides: TGTGCCATCAGTGATGCGCTAAGCAATCAGCCCCAGCATTTT.

This clonotype is a singleton in its sample. The chain carries TRBV29-1 and TRBJ2-1; TRBD2 agrees at 8 bases. Looked up from germline, CDR1 is SQVTM and CDR2 is ANQGSEA. The length of the CDR3 is 13 residues. The junction had 10 bases not matched to a gene; V was cut back by 6 bases and J by 9 bases. CDR3 nucleotide sequence: TGCAGCGTAGCGTATAAGGGACTAGGTGAGCAGTTCTTC. The encoded protein is CSVAYKGLGEQFF.

This chain uses TRBV3-1 with TRBJ2-7; D uncertain. Germline V lookup: CDR1 LGHDT, CDR2 YNNKEL (reference sequence). The CDR3 has 12 residues. V gave up 4 bases and J gave up 7 bases, with 11 bases separating them. The CDR3 nucleotides read TGTGCCAGCAGCCTTGTTCCACGTGAGCAGTACTTC. It yields the protein CASSLVPREQYF.

A word on this clonotype: An end of the junction differs from the germline gene, which may be a read error. This sequence joins TRBV7-7 and TRBJ2-3, with D possibly matching TRBD2 (5 bases). The CDR3 runs 14 residues. Per germline, CDR1 SSHAT and CDR2 FNYEAQ (reference sequence). CDR3 protein: CASSRTGVPDTQYF. CDR3 coding DNA: TGTGCTAGCAGCCGAACCGGGGTCCCAGATACGCAGTATTTT.

The chain carries TRBV29-1 and TRBJ2-3, with 10 bases aligning to TRBD2. The CDR3 runs to 14 residues. Germline lookup yields CDR1 SQVTM and CDR2 ANQGSEA. V shed 6 bases and J 2 bases; nucleotides not matched to a gene: 5. The CDR3 nucleotides read TGCAGCGTCAGTAGCGGGGGGTCCACAGATACGCAGTATTTT. Encoded protein: CSVSSGGSTDTQYF.

About this clonotype itself: A junction boundary mismatches the germline segment, possibly from a read error. V and J are TRBV12-3 or TRBV12-4 and TRBJ1-1; no clear D. CDR3 length: 12 amino acids. CDR3 DNA: TGTGCCAGCAGTTTGGCCCCCTCTAGGACCTGCTTT. This codes for CASSLAPSRTCF.

The CDR3 nucleotides are TGTGCCAGCAGCGTAGGGACTACCCCCTACGAGCAGTACTTC. Its translation: CASSVGTTPYEQYF. This chain connects TRBV9 to TRBJ2-7; D possibly corresponds to TRBD2 (6 bases). CDR3 size: 14 residues. The germline V gene has CDR1 SGDLS and CDR2 YYNGEE. Between the trimmed V and J ends, which lost 0 bases and 2 bases, there was a span of 9 bases.

V is TRBV4-2 and J is TRBJ2-4; TRBD2 aligns across 7 bases. The CDR3 extends over 16 amino acids. V lost 6 bases to trimming and J lost 8 bases; unmatched junction nucleotides: 16. CDR1 is LGHNA, CDR2 YNFKEQ, per germline. The CDR3 bases are TGTGCCAGCAGAATTTCTACGGCGCGGGAGCCTCACATTCAGTACTTC. As protein: CASRISTAREPHIQYF.